This T cell receptor (beta chain) was sequenced for a study of blood T cell repertoires in COVID-19. Study background: Specimens from acute and convalescent COVID-19 originated in the United States, Italy and Spain. PBMCs, B-cell-depleted T cells, or T cells provided the cDNA or gDNA that made up the material.

Per the original methods: Reference gene primer amplification in the assay estimated nucleated cell counts. TCRdb's copy holds only in-frame clones and misses some; the assay was immunoSEQ multiplex PCR. D and trimming were read from the DNA, whereas the V and J calls and clone size are those reported in that table. This table has around 300,000 clones, just under 90% appearing once. CDR3 length: 14 amino acids. Germline V gene lookup returns CDR1 SGHRS and CDR2 YFSETQ. V lost 0 bases and J lost 7, with 11 bases in between. Each recovered donor of Cohort 3 presented with two negative PCRs, clearance, or symptom resolution.

The sequencing input was PBMCs or T cells enriched from blood (not recorded which). This receptor was obtained from a woman aged 60-75 years who had recovered from COVID-19. The chain employs TRBV5-1 and TRBJ2-1; no firm D call. Here the CDR3 reads CASSLVVQKNEQFF. Written as DNA, the CDR3 is TGCGCCAGCAGCTTGGTGGTACAGAAAAATGAGCAGTTCTTC.